A single sample gave rise to the 30 T cell receptor beta chains below, sequenced in a study of shared clonotypes between healthy human individuals. Data came from immunoSEQ multiplex PCR; TCRdb stores just in-frame clones and leaves some out. The data hold under 2,500,000 clones, with approximately 96% observed a single time. Sequenced: naive CD4+ T cells sorted from blood. As to subset: CD45RA+ positively selected. The receptors derive from a man aged 18 to 30 in good health.

The chain uses TRBV28 and TRBJ2-2; D perhaps matches TRBD2 (6 bases). Germline loops: CDR1 MDHEN, CDR2 SYDVKM. Deletions cut 5 bases from V and 4 bases from J, with 11 bases between. CDR3 length: 14 amino acids. CDR3 loop: CASSPGTGTGELFF. The CDR3 coding sequence is TGTGCCAGCAGTCCCGGGACTGGCACCGGGGAGCTGTTTTTT.

The genes are TRBV10-1 and TRBJ1-1; tentatively, D is TRBD1 (5 bases). The CDR3 totals 15 residues. The V end was cut by 10 bases, the J end by 2 bases, with 20 bases between. Germline-derived CDR1 and CDR2 are WNHNN and SYGVQD (reference sequence). The CDR3: CATFPGWRGNTEAFF. The CDR3 DNA follows: TGCGCCACTTTTCCTGGGTGGAGGGGTAACACTGAAGCTTTCTTT.

The gene calls are TRBV5-5 and TRBJ1-2; D is possibly TRBD1 (5 bases). Trimming removed 6 bases from V and 5 bases from J, with 17 bases in between. CDR1 is SGHKS and CDR2 is YYEKEE in the germline V gene (reference sequence). CDR3 size: 14 residues. CDR3 DNA: TGTGCCAGCACACGGGACCGAGTTCCATATGGCTACACCTTC. As protein: CASTRDRVPYGYTF. The entire variable domain, with the rest obtained from reference TRBV5-5 and TRBJ1-2, is as follows: DAGVTQSPTHLIKTRGQQVTLRCSPISGHKSVSWYQQVLGQGPQFIFQYYEKEERGRGNFPDRFSARQFPNYSSELNVNALLLGDSALYLCASTRDRVPYGYTFGSGTRLTVV.

This chain connects TRBV11-2 to TRBJ2-3; no firm D call. CDR3 length equals 17 residues. V was shortened by 5 bases and J by 0 bases, with 18 bases between the two germline ends. Per germline, CDR1 SGHAT and CDR2 FQNNGV. CDR3 loop: CASSPPGGRRSTDTQYF. As DNA, the CDR3 is TGTGCCAGCAGCCCACCAGGCGGCAGGAGAAGCACAGATACGCAGTATTTT.

CDR3 residues: CASTFRGDGELFF. The DNA for the CDR3 is TGTGCCAGCACCTTCAGAGGTGACGGGGAGCTGTTTTTT. This sequence joins TRBV6-6 and TRBJ2-2; no reliable D call. The V gene lost 7 bases and the J gene lost 7 bases, with 13 bases spanning the gap. There are 13 residues in the CDR3. Germline CDR1 reads MNHNY; CDR2 reads SVGAGI (reference sequence).

The chain joins TRBV7-3 to TRBJ1-4; no firm D call. The V gene's germline CDR1 is SGHTA and CDR2 FQGTGA. The CDR3 totals 13 residues. V gave up 2 bases and J gave up 9 bases, with 10 bases separating them. The CDR3 sequence: CASSLGVSKKLFF. In DNA, the CDR3 is TGTGCCAGCAGCTTAGGGGTATCGAAAAAACTGTTTTTT.

V and J are TRBV4-1 and TRBJ1-5, with TRBD1 as a possible D gene (6 bases). Germline V CDR1 and CDR2: MGHRA, YSYEKL. The CDR3 contains 15 residues. Trimming cost V 4 bases and J 4 bases, with 14 bases left between them. In DNA, the CDR3 is TGCGCCAGCAGCCCCACAGGGCCTCGAAATCAGCCCCAGCATTTT. Encoded protein: CASSPTGPRNQPQHF.

In regard to this clone: This CDR3 is also generated by other DNA sequences in the sample. CDR3 loop: CASSYGGPNSPLHF. The DNA for the CDR3 is TGTGCCAGCAGTTACGGGGGGCCCAATTCACCCCTCCACTTT. The chain employs TRBV6-5 and TRBJ1-6, with D tentatively TRBD1 (6 bases). The CDR3 loop spans 14 amino acids. Germline loops: CDR1 MNHEY, CDR2 SVGAGI. Trimming took off 2 bases at V and 7 bases at J, with 9 bases between the two ends.

The chain combines TRBV12-2 with TRBJ2-3; TRBD2, the D gene given by the table, was not confirmed from the DNA. TRBV12-2 is assigned pseudogene status. This CDR3 contains 15 residues. The DNA for the CDR3 is TGTGCAAGTCGCGCCTTAGCGGGACGGGCAGATACGCAGTATTTT. Amino acids: CASRALAGRADTQYF.

This clone has just one count. The chain employs TRBV18 and TRBJ2-3; 9 bases fit TRBD1. The length of the CDR3 is 15 residues. The germline gives CDR1 KGHSH, CDR2 LQKENI. V lost 3 bases and J lost 3; bases outside the gene matches: 4. CDR3 loop: CASSPPGTGTDTQYF. The CDR3 DNA sequence: TGTGCCAGCTCACCCCCCGGGACAGGGACAGATACGCAGTATTTT.

This CDR3 is CSVDGASPNNEQFF. For the CDR3, the DNA is TGCAGCGTTGATGGAGCCTCCCCTAACAATGAGCAGTTCTTC. J is TRBJ2-1 and V is TRBV29-1; no clear D gene. V was cut by 3 bases and J by 5 bases, with 14 bases left in between. The CDR3 extends over 14 amino acids. CDR1 SQVTM and CDR2 ANQGSEA come from the germline V gene.

The chain has TRBV6-1 and TRBJ2-3; the match to TRBD2 covers 11 bases. V lost 8 bases, J lost 4 bases, and 8 bases stayed unmatched. Per the germline V gene, CDR1 is MNHNS and CDR2 is SASEGT. CDR3 length equals 15 residues. The CDR3 is CASDSGGAGADTQYF. The CDR3 region has the DNA TGTGCCAGCGATAGCGGGGGGGCTGGCGCAGATACGCAGTATTTT.

V and J are TRBV11-3 and TRBJ2-4; D is perhaps TRBD1 or TRBD2 (5 bases each). The CDR3 spans 15 residues. Germline CDR1 is SGHNT and CDR2 is YENEEA. V was trimmed by 5 bases and J by 1 base, leaving 12 bases between them. The CDR3 bases are TGTGCCAGCAGCCGGGGAGAGGGGGCCAAAAACATTCAGTACTTC. Its protein is CASSRGEGAKNIQYF.

As to this clone: This CDR3 is also generated by other DNA sequences in the sample. The chain joins TRBV29-1 to TRBJ2-3, with no clear D. Trimming pared 4 bases from V and 1 base from J, leaving 6 bases between. The germline V gene has CDR1 SQVTM and CDR2 ANQGSEA. The CDR3 contains 12 residues. The CDR3 nucleotides read TGCAGCGTTGCTGAGGGCACAGATACGCAGTATTTT. Its protein product is CSVAEGTDTQYF.

On this clone: Since the CDR3 does not end with the conserved phenylalanine or tryptophan, this likely comes from a read error. It is unclear where the CDR3 begins or ends on the DNA, so no DNA is shown, and the CDR3 is as TCRdb lists it. The gene calls are TRBV21-1 and TRBJ1-4; the table names TRBD1, a call not compared with the DNA. TRBV21-1 is tagged as a pseudogene. The CDR3 contains 8 residues when both ends are counted. The CDR3 sequence: CASSKRTV.

The chain links TRBV10-3 to TRBJ1-4, with D tentatively TRBD1 (6 bases). The CDR3 covers 13 residues. CDR1 is ENHRY and CDR2 is SYGVKD in the germline V gene. Trimming removed 6 bases at V and 5 bases at J, with 10 bases between. This chain's CDR3 is CAIRGAGNEKLFF. CDR3 nucleotides: TGTGCCATCAGGGGGGCAGGGAATGAAAAACTGTTTTTT.

This clone is a singleton in its sample. The chain uses TRBV11-2 and TRBJ2-2; 10 bases are shared with TRBD2. Trimming at V came to 1 base and at J to 6 bases, leaving 2 bases not matched to a gene. In germline, CDR1 is SGHAT, CDR2 FQNNGV. The CDR3 covers 15 residues. The CDR3 nucleotides are TGTGCCAGCAGCTTAGGAAGCGGGAGGGCCGGGGAGCTGTTTTTT. It specifies CASSLGSGRAGELFF.

The V gene is TRBV9, the J gene TRBJ2-3; D might be TRBD2 (6 bases). The germline gives CDR1 SGDLS, CDR2 YYNGEE. V was shortened by 4 bases and J by 1 base, with 13 bases between the two germline ends. The CDR3 extends over 15 amino acids. CDR3 nucleotide sequence: TGTGCCAGCAGCAGCGGCGGGATCGGCACAGATACGCAGTATTTT. It encodes CASSSGGIGTDTQYF.

This chain connects TRBV5-1 to TRBJ2-1, with 10 bases identical to TRBD2. V shed 3 bases and J 5 bases; nucleotides not matched to a gene: 8. The CDR3 spans 16 residues. Germline values: CDR1 SGHRS, CDR2 YFSETQ. CDR3 nucleotides: TGCGCCAGCAGCTCCGGAAGCGGGAGGGGCGACAATGAGCAGTTCTTC. Its translation: CASSSGSGRGDNEQFF.

The chain combines TRBV27 with TRBJ2-5; D gene ambiguous. V was shortened by 5 bases and J by 7 bases, with 14 bases between the two germline ends. The CDR3 extends over 13 amino acids. Germline CDR1 MNHEY, CDR2 SMNVEV (reference sequence). CDR3 residues: CASSPSGPGTQYF. CDR3 DNA: TGTGCCAGCAGTCCCTCCGGCCCCGGGACCCAGTACTTC.

The chain uses TRBV6-5 and TRBJ1-2; D remains ambiguous. The CDR3 runs 14 residues. Germline assignment: CDR1 MNHEY and CDR2 SVGAGI. The germline V and J ends were trimmed by 6 bases and 2 bases, with 13 bases remaining between them. The CDR3: CASRRASENYGYTF. CDR3 sequence (DNA): TGTGCCAGCAGGCGGGCTTCCGAAAACTATGGCTACACCTTC.

V is TRBV4-1 and J is TRBJ2-7; D remains ambiguous. Trimming took off 3 bases at V and 2 bases at J, with 8 bases between the two ends. CDR1 is MGHRA, CDR2 YSYEKL, per germline. CDR3 length: 13 residues. The CDR3 loop is CASSQATTYEQYF. The CDR3 DNA sequence: TGCGCCAGCAGCCAGGCAACTACCTACGAGCAGTACTTC.

Worth noting for this clone: Different DNA sequences within this sample yield the same CDR3. V usage is TRBV30 and J usage is TRBJ1-1; D gene ambiguous. V lost 4 bases and J 2 bases, leaving 11 bases between the germline ends. The germline gives CDR1 GTSNPN, CDR2 SVGIG (reference sequence). This CDR3 region has 13 residues. CDR3 coding DNA: TGTGCCTGGATAAGTCAGGCTAACACTGAAGCTTTCTTT. Protein product: CAWISQANTEAFF.

The CDR3 DNA reads TGCGCCAGCAGTGAGTCCCGCAGGGTTGGTGAAAAACTGTTTTTT. This sequence encodes CASSESRRVGEKLFF. The gene calls are TRBV10-2 and TRBJ1-4; possible D gene TRBD1, 5 bases. The CDR3 has 15 residues. V lost 0 bases to trimming and J lost 7 bases, with 12 bases between them. Germline V gene lookup returns CDR1 WSHSY and CDR2 SAAADI.

In DNA form, the CDR3 reads TGCGCCAGCAGCTTAGCCCTGGACAGGGTGGAAGGCTACACCTTC. This sequence encodes CASSLALDRVEGYTF. The V gene is TRBV5-1, the J gene TRBJ1-2; TRBD1 aligns across 8 bases. The length of the CDR3 is 15 residues. The germline V gene has CDR1 SGHRS and CDR2 YFSETQ. V gave up 2 bases and J gave up 8 bases; unmatched junction bases: 11.

The chain has TRBV7-2 and TRBJ2-3; no clear D gene. CDR3 size: 15 residues. Trimming removed 1 base at V and 2 bases at J, with 10 bases between. Per germline, CDR1 SGHTA and CDR2 FQGNSA. CDR3 residues: CASSLGRLNTDTQYF. The CDR3 DNA follows: TGTGCCAGCAGCTTAGGGCGACTTAACACAGATACGCAGTATTTT.

V is TRBV10-3 and J is TRBJ1-2, with 7 bases aligning to TRBD1. Germline CDR1 ENHRY, CDR2 SYGVKD. The trim removed 2 bases at V and 2 bases at J, leaving 5 bases unmatched. There are 15 residues in the CDR3. CDR3 sequence (DNA): TGTGCCATCAGTGAGAAGGACAGGCTAAACTATGGCTACACCTTC. Residues: CAISEKDRLNYGYTF.

The rearrangement uses TRBV25-1 and TRBJ2-3, with 8 bases that match TRBD2. J gave up 5 bases and V 6 bases, and 7 bases lay outside the gene matches. The V gene's germline CDR1 is MGHDK and CDR2 SYGVNS. This CDR3 has 14 residues. The DNA for the CDR3 is TGTGCCAGCAGCCAACCGGGAGGGCTAGATACGCAGTATTTT. As protein: CASSQPGGLDTQYF. Combining the CDR3 with reference TRBV25-1 and TRBJ2-3 gives the whole variable domain EADIYQTPRYLVIGTGKKITLECSQTMGHDKMYWYQQDPGMELHLIHYSYGVNSTEKGDLSSESTVSRIRTEHFPLTLESARPSHTSQYLCASSQPGGLDTQYFGPGTRLTVL.

The chain is built from TRBV15 and TRBJ2-3, with no clear D. This CDR3 spans 15 amino acids. Germline V CDR1 and CDR2: LNHNV, YYDKDF (reference sequence). Trimming took off 0 bases at V and 3 bases at J, with 10 bases between the two ends. CDR3 coding DNA: TGTGCCACCAGCAGAGATGCGGATGGGACAGATACGCAGTATTTT. Protein product: CATSRDADGTDTQYF.

This rearrangement joins TRBV5-1 to TRBJ2-7; possible D gene TRBD1, 5 bases. V dropped 0 bases and J dropped 5 bases, with 12 bases sitting between them. This CDR3 region has 14 residues. Germline V lookup: CDR1 SGHRS, CDR2 YFSETQ. Here the CDR3 reads CASSLEQAVDEQYF. The DNA of the CDR3 is TGCGCCAGCAGCTTGGAACAGGCGGTTGACGAGCAGTACTTC. The full variable domain, completed using reference TRBV5-1 and TRBJ2-7, is KAGVTQTPRYLIKTRGQQVTLSCSPISGHRSVSWYQQTPGQGLQFLFEYFSETQRNKGNFPGRFSGRQFSNSRSEMNVSTLELGDSALYLCASSLEQAVDEQYFGPGTRLTVT.